This T cell receptor (beta chain) was retrieved from a study of blood T cell repertoires in COVID-19. On the study more broadly: Acute and convalescent COVID-19 samples came from the United States, Italy and Spain. In each case, the material was cDNA or gDNA derived from T cells, B-cell-depleted T cells, or PBMCs.

Per the study methods: Estimated nucleated cell counts came from reference gene primer amplification. The table came from immunoSEQ multiplex PCR; TCRdb's copy has only in-frame clones and leaves some out. V and J calls and clone size follow that table, whereas D and trimming were derived from the DNA. The table lists 200,000 to 250,000 clones, around 81% of them singletons, with roughly 2.4% in the top ten. This CDR3 has 11 residues. J was trimmed by 6 bases and V by 5 bases; bases with no gene match: 1. Germline V CDR1 and CDR2: SQVTM, ANQGSEA. This chain connects TRBV29-1 to TRBJ1-1, with 9 positions matching TRBD1. The clonotype was recovered from a woman in her sixties or seventies with acute or convalescent COVID-19. Sequencing was performed on peripheral blood. DNA of the CDR3: TGCAGCGTTACAGGGGGCCCTGAAGCTTTCTTT. It yields the protein CSVTGGPEAFF.